This TCR beta chain was obtained from a study of T cell repertoires in cytomegalovirus infection. Overall study context: HLA-C-restricted CMV epitopes, recently identified, and well-studied HLA-B-restricted ones were used by the study. Public TCR beta signatures were indicative of both CMV infection and a matching HLA type. Whole-study findings and limits: Carriers of CMV plus the relevant HLA were identified by cumulative public TCR beta family frequency. Across the ex vivo response, the dominant clonotypes were HLA-C-restricted CMV-specific TCR beta clonotypes.

This clonotype was observed many times. Its target is not known. TCRdb independently ran MiXCR on the reads; one entry per CDR3 protein. The data show fewer than 1,000,000 distinct CDR3 sequences, with about a third seen just once and around an eighth held by the top ten. The ends lost 5 bases at V and 4 bases at J; junction bases unmatched: 8. This CDR3 comprises 15 residues. CDR1 and CDR2 from the germline V gene are SGHVS and FNYEAQ. The starting material was cultured CD8+ T cells from PBMCs, obtained from culture after CMV antigen stimulation. The J gene is TRBJ1-3, the V gene TRBV7-6; 7 nucleotides line up with TRBD1. The source is a human donor in good health (CMV status not recorded). Some clones in this sample may be carry-over from other donors' samples. CDR3 nucleotide sequence: TGTGCCAGCAGCCCTACGACAGGGTACGGAAACACCATATATTTT. Its protein is CASSPTTGYGNTIYF.